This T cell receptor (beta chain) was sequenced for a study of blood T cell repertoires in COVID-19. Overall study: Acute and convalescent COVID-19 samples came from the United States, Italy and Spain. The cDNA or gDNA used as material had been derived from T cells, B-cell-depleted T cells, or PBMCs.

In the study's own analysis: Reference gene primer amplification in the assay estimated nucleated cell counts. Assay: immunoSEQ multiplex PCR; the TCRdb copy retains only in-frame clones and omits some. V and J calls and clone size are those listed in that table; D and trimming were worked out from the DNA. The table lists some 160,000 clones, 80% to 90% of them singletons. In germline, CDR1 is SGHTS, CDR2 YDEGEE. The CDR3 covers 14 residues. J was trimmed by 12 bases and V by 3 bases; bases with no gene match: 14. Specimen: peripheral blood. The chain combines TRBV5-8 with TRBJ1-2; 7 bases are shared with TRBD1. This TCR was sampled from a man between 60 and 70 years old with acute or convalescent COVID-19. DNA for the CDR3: TGTGCCAGCAGCTCTGGACAGACCCGAGGGGGCCACACCTTC. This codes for CASSSGQTRGGHTF.